Following are 8 T cell receptor beta chains from one sample sequenced in a study of beta chain features in type 1 diabetes. Broader study findings: TCRB CDR3 length was moderately but significantly reduced in all four CD4+ subsets of Type 1 diabetes patients.

TCRB transcripts that were expressed got sequenced, as all of the isolated RNA had been reverse transcribed. The repertoire was sequenced with immunoSEQ multiplex PCR; TCRdb's copy has only in-frame clones and lacks some. The sample shows 200,000 to 300,000 clones, approximately 11% of them seen only once. Their antigens are not known. What was sequenced was naive CD4+ T cells from blood. These receptors all stem from a man aged 25 to 40 with type 1 diabetes.

The CDR3 coding sequence is TGTGCCAGCAGCCAGGGCTATGGCTACACCTTC. This codes for CASSQGYGYTF. The chain recombines TRBV7-8 with TRBJ1-2, with D possibly matching TRBD1 (5 bases). The length of the CDR3 is 11 residues. Germline CDR1 is SGHVS and CDR2 is FQNEAQ. The V end was cut by 5 bases, the J end by 4 bases, with 5 bases between.

The genes are TRBV29-1 and TRBJ2-1; possibly TRBD2 for D (6 bases). The germline CDR1 and CDR2 sequences are SQVTM and ANQGSEA. Between the trimmed V and J ends, which lost 6 bases and 0 bases, there was a span of 15 bases. The CDR3 is 15 residues long. The CDR3 reads CSVGTPAGSYNEQFF. Here the CDR3 DNA reads TGCAGCGTGGGGACTCCGGCGGGCTCCTACAATGAGCAGTTCTTC.

This clone was seen only a few times. This chain uses TRBV5-1 with TRBJ1-2; the match to TRBD1 covers 7 bases. The CDR3 totals 17 residues. V shed 2 bases, J shed 0 bases, and the junction held 10 bases outside the gene matches. Germline V lookup: CDR1 SGHRS, CDR2 YFSETQ. The CDR3 DNA follows: TGCGCCAGCAGCTTTCCTCGACAGGGCACTACTAACTATGGCTACACCTTC. Its protein is CASSFPRQGTTNYGYTF. Together with reference TRBV5-1 and TRBJ1-2, the CDR3 gives the full variable domain: KAGVTQTPRYLIKTRGQQVTLSCSPISGHRSVSWYQQTPGQGLQFLFEYFSETQRNKGNFPGRFSGRQFSNSRSEMNVSTLELGDSALYLCASSFPRQGTTNYGYTFGSGTRLTVV.

This clone turned up a few times. The gene calls are TRBV9 and TRBJ2-7; maybe TRBD1 (5 bases). There are 14 residues in the CDR3. The germline CDR1 and CDR2 sequences are SGDLS and YYNGEE. Trimming stripped 4 bases from V and 0 bases from J, with 11 bases between. This CDR3 is CASSPQASSYEQYF. The CDR3 nucleotides are TGTGCCAGCAGCCCACAGGCGAGCTCCTACGAGCAGTACTTC.

This chain joins TRBV10-3 and TRBJ2-7; D remains unclear. Between the trimmed V and J ends, which lost 4 bases and 7 bases, there was a span of 11 bases. The CDR3 is 12 amino acids. Per the germline V gene, CDR1 is ENHRY and CDR2 is SYGVKD. Here the CDR3 DNA reads TGTGCCATCAGTGGAACGGTATGGGAGCAGTACTTC. Translating it yields CAISGTVWEQYF.

This clone was recorded a few times. The chain couples TRBV19 to TRBJ1-5; TRBD1 might be the D (5 bases). Germline CDR1 reads LNHDA; CDR2 reads SQIVND (reference sequence). The V gene lost 3 bases and the J gene lost 2 bases, with 14 bases spanning the gap. The CDR3 runs 16 residues. The CDR3 region has the DNA TGTGCCAGTAGTATGTTAGGGGTCAGTGGCAATCAGCCCCAGCATTTT. Its translation: CASSMLGVSGNQPQHF.

This clone showed up just a few times. The chain combines TRBV30 with TRBJ2-3; D uncertain. The V end was cut by 3 bases, the J end by 6 bases, with 13 bases between. Per the germline V gene, CDR1 is GTSNPN and CDR2 is SVGIG (reference sequence). This CDR3 is 13 amino acids long. Written as DNA, the CDR3 is TGTGCCTGGAGCGTACTTCCCGCCGATACGCAGTATTTT. Protein sequence: CAWSVLPADTQYF.

J is TRBJ1-1 and V is TRBV30; 7 bases match TRBD1. The V gene's germline CDR1 is GTSNPN and CDR2 SVGIG (reference sequence). V lost 3 bases and J lost 9; bases outside the gene matches: 4. CDR3 length: 11 residues. Here the CDR3 reads CAWRRGLQAFF. The CDR3 nucleotides read TGTGCCTGGAGGAGGGGGCTGCAAGCTTTCTTT.